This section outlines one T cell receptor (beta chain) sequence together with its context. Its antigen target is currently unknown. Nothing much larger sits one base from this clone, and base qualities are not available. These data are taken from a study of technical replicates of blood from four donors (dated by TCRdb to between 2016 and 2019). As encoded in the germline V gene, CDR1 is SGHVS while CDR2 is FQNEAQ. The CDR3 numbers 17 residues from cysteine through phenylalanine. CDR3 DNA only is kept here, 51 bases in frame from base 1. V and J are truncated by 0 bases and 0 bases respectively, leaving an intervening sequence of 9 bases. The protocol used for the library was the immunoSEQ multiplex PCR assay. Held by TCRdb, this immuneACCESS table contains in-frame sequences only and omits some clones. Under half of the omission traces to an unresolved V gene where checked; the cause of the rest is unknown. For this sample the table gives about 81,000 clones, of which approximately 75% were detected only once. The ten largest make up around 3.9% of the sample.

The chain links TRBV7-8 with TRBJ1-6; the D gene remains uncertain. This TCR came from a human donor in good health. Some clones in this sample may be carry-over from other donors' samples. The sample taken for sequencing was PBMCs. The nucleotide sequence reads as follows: TGTGCCAGCAGCTTAGCACTAAGGAGCTCCTATAATTCACCCCTCCACTTT. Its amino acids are CASSLALRSSYNSPLHF.